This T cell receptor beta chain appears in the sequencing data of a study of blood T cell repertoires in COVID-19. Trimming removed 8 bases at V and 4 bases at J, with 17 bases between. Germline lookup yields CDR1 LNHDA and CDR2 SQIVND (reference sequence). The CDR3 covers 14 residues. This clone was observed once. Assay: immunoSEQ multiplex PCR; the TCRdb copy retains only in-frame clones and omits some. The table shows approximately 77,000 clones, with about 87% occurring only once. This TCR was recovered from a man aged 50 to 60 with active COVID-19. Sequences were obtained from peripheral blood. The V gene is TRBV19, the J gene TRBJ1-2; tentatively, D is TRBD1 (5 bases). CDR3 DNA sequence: TGTGCCAGTGCAGCGGGGGGTTTCGGCTATGGCTACACCTTC. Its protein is CASAAGGFGYGYTF.